These T cell receptor beta chains were read from a single sample in a study of early T cells in non-severe SARS-CoV-2 infection. TCRdb reprocessed the 5' RACE reads via MiXCR and lists one record per CDR3 protein. The sample comprises some 45,000 distinct CDR3 sequences, more than 6.5% of which are singletons, and around 8% rests with the top ten. The sample comprised whole blood. Receptors were obtained from an adult who was a healthcare worker with PCR-confirmed SARS-CoV-2 infection or an uninfected control (not recorded which). The CDR3 runs from the conserved cysteine through the conserved F or W. The D gene is left open where the match is weak. Part of the rows lack a size; the others show once, few, many or a class for expanded clones.

J gene	D gene	clone size	V gene	CDR3 protein	CDR3 DNA
TRBJ2-3	TRBD2	few	TRBV7-3	CASSPTSGFTDTQYF	TGTGCCAGCAGCCCCACTAGCGGGTTCACAGATACGCAGTATTTT
TRBJ2-1	NA	few	TRBV19	CASSPRPGHQSEQFF	TGTGCCAGTAGTCCCCGGCCGGGCCACCAATCTGAGCAGTTCTTC
TRBJ2-3	NA	many	TRBV5-1	CASSLHLDTQYF	TGCGCCAGCAGCCTCCATCTAGATACGCAGTATTTT
TRBJ2-7	NA	many	TRBV28	CASSLPGTATYEQYF	TGTGCCAGCAGTTTACCCGGGACGGCTACCTACGAGCAGTACTTC
TRBJ2-2	NA	few	TRBV24-1	CATSDPSRGTGELFF	TGTGCCACCAGTGATCCCTCGCGAGGGACCGGGGAGCTGTTTTTT
TRBJ1-1	TRBD1	few	TRBV27	CASSSQVRGRKTEAFF	TGTGCCAGCAGTTCCCAGGTGAGGGGGCGAAAGACTGAAGCTTTCTTT
TRBJ1-2	NA	NA	TRBV4-2	CASSQGVSYGYTF	TGTGCCAGCAGCCAGGGTGTTAGCTATGGCTACACCTTC
TRBJ1-5	NA	medium-sized	TRBV6-2/TRBV6-3	CASTLRGGTSNQPQHF	TGTGCCAGCACCCTCAGGGGCGGTACAAGCAATCAGCCCCAGCATTTT
TRBJ1-6	NA	many	TRBV6-6	CASTPVASSYNSPLHF	TGTGCCAGCACCCCGGTGGCTAGCTCCTATAATTCACCCCTCCACTTT
TRBJ2-5	TRBD2	few	TRBV10-3	CAIMGLAGETQYF	TGTGCCATCATGGGACTAGCAGGCGAGACCCAGTACTTC
TRBJ1-1	NA	many	TRBV30	CAWDRVNTEAFF	TGTGCCTGGGACCGGGTGAACACTGAAGCTTTCTTT
TRBJ2-7	TRBD1	NA	TRBV6-5	CASSARQGVEQYF	TGTGCCAGCAGCGCCAGACAGGGAGTAGAGCAGTACTTC
TRBJ2-1	TRBD2	few	TRBV2	CASSEPASGGAGEQFF	TGTGCCAGCAGTGAACCCGCTAGCGGGGGGGCTGGTGAGCAGTTCTTC